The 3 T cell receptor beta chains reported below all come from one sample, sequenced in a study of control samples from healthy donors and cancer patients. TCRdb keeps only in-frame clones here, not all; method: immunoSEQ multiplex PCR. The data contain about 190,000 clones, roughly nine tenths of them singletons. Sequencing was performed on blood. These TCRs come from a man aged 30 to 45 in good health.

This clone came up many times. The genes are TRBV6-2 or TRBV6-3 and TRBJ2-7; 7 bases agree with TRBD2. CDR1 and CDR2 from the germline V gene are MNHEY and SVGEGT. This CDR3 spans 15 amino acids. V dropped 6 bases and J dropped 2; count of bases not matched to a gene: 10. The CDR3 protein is CASSAFSGSAYEQYF. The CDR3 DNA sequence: TGTGCCAGCAGCGCTTTTAGCGGGTCCGCCTACGAGCAGTACTTC.

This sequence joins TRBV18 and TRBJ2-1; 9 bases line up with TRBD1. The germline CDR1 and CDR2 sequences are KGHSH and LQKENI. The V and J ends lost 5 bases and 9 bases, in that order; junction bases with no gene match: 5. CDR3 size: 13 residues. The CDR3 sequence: CASSSTGGGEQFF. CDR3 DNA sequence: TGTGCCAGCTCATCAACAGGGGGCGGTGAGCAGTTCTTC.

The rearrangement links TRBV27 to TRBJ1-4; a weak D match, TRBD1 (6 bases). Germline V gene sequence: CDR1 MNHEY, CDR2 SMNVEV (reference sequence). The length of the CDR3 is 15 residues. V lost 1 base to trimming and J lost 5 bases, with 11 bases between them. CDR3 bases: TGTGCCAGCAGTTTATTTGGACAGACGAATGAAAAACTGTTTTTT. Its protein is CASSLFGQTNEKLFF.